The 23 T cell receptor beta chains listed next were all sequenced from one sample in a study of T cell changes during pregnancy in multiple sclerosis. Assay: immunoSEQ multiplex PCR; the TCRdb copy retains only in-frame clones and omits some. The sample lists approximately 51,000 clones; 85% to 95% were seen once. Sequencing was performed on CD4+ T cells from peripheral blood mononuclear cells, taken in the second trimester of pregnancy. Receptors originate from a female donor with multiple sclerosis, enrolled in a pregnancy study.

The chain employs TRBV7-2 and TRBJ2-4; 9 nucleotides agree with TRBD1. The CDR3 is 13 residues long. The junction had 4 bases not matched to a gene; V was cut back by 5 bases and J by 8 bases. The germline gives CDR1 SGHTA, CDR2 FQGNSA. The chain's CDR3 is CASSIDRGDIQYF. Written as DNA, the CDR3 is TGTGCCAGCAGCATTGACAGGGGGGACATTCAGTACTTC.

The CDR3 loop is CASSNRQGADTQYF. The CDR3 coding sequence is TGTGCCAGCAGCAATAGACAGGGGGCTGATACGCAGTATTTT. The chain links TRBV7-2 to TRBJ2-3; the match to TRBD1 covers 10 bases. V lost 5 bases to trimming and J lost 6 bases; unmatched junction nucleotides: 5. Germline loops: CDR1 SGHTA, CDR2 FQGNSA. This CDR3 has 14 amino acids.

This sequence joins TRBV5-4 and TRBJ2-5; 7 bases align to TRBD2. The length of the CDR3 is 15 residues. Germline V CDR1 and CDR2: SGHNT, YYREEE (reference sequence). V shed 4 bases and J 5 bases; nucleotides not matched to a gene: 11. CDR3 sequence reads: CASSVLGGRVETQYF. CDR3 nucleotide sequence: TGTGCCAGCAGCGTCTTGGGAGGGAGGGTTGAGACCCAGTACTTC.

The sample holds one count of this clone. The V gene is TRBV7-9, the J gene TRBJ1-6, with D possibly being TRBD1 (6 bases). Germline-derived CDR1 and CDR2 are SEHNR and FQNEAQ (reference sequence). V lost 8 bases and J lost 11, with 22 bases in between. There are 15 residues in the CDR3. The CDR3 spells CASGGGRGAGAPLHF. Here the CDR3 DNA reads TGTGCCAGCGGGGGGGGCCGCGGCGCAGGGGCACCCCTCCACTTT.

This sequence joins TRBV7-2 and TRBJ2-1; 11 bases match TRBD2. The J segment lost 7 bases and the V segment lost 5 bases, leaving 7 bases of the junction unmatched. The CDR3 totals 15 residues. Germline CDR1 is SGHTA and CDR2 is FQGNSA. The CDR3 spells CASSILAGAGNEQFF. The CDR3 DNA is TGTGCCAGCAGCATACTAGCGGGGGCGGGGAATGAGCAGTTCTTC.

CDR3 sequence: CASSQTGGYGYTF. CDR3 coding DNA: TGCGCCAGCAGTCAAACAGGGGGCTATGGCTACACCTTC. The genes are TRBV5-1 and TRBJ1-2; 8 nucleotides align to TRBD1. Germline lookup yields CDR1 SGHRS and CDR2 YFSETQ. CDR3 length equals 13 residues. Trimming removed 5 bases from V and 4 bases from J; junction bases left unmatched: 4.

CDR3 sequence reads: CASSDFGQRGDEQFF. The DNA for the CDR3 is TGTGCCAGCAGTGACTTCGGACAGCGCGGCGATGAGCAGTTCTTC. This chain links TRBV6-4 with TRBJ2-1; D might be TRBD1 (6 bases). The CDR3 totals 15 residues. Germline values: CDR1 MRHNA, CDR2 SNTAGT. V lost 1 base to trimming and J lost 8 bases, with 15 bases between them.

This chain links TRBV19 with TRBJ2-2; 7 bases map to TRBD2. This CDR3 region has 17 residues. Germline V gene data show CDR1 as LNHDA and CDR2 as SQIVND (reference sequence). V lost 5 bases to trimming and J lost 0 bases; unmatched junction nucleotides: 9. CDR3 bases: TGTGCCAGTAGTGGTTTCGCGGGGGTGACGAACACCGGGGAGCTGTTTTTT. It yields the protein CASSGFAGVTNTGELFF.

V gene TRBV7-2 combines with J gene TRBJ2-7; tentatively, D is TRBD1 (5 bases). CDR3 length: 13 amino acids. Germline CDR1 and CDR2: SGHTA and FQGNSA. Trimming shortened V by 3 bases and J by 6 bases, and 12 bases separated the two germline ends. The CDR3 nucleotides read TGTGCCAGCAGCTTCGTACCAGGGTCCGAGCAGTACTTC. Encoded protein: CASSFVPGSEQYF.

The rearrangement links TRBV7-2 to TRBJ1-2, with D perhaps matching TRBD1 (5 bases). V dropped 3 bases and J dropped 8 bases, with 7 bases sitting between them. The germline gives CDR1 SGHTA, CDR2 FQGNSA. CDR3 length: 11 amino acids. CDR3 protein: CASSFRTGYTF. CDR3 nucleotides: TGTGCCAGCAGCTTTCGGACAGGCTACACCTTC.

CDR3 nucleotide sequence: TGTGCCATCAGTGGGGGAACGGGAGGCACCGGGGAGCTGTTTTTT. As protein: CAISGGTGGTGELFF. The genes are TRBV10-3 and TRBJ2-2; TRBD2 matches at 7 bases. Per germline, CDR1 ENHRY and CDR2 SYGVKD. J lost 4 bases, V lost 4 bases, and 6 bases had no gene match. The CDR3 totals 15 residues.

This sequence joins TRBV18 and TRBJ2-1; 14 bases align to TRBD2. The V and J ends lost 3 bases and 5 bases, in that order; junction bases with no gene match: 0. Germline-derived CDR1 and CDR2 are KGHSH and LQKENI. This CDR3 spans 15 amino acids. The CDR3 here is CASSPGLAGDNEQFF. As DNA, the CDR3 is TGTGCCAGCTCACCGGGACTAGCGGGGGACAATGAGCAGTTCTTC.

The chain joins TRBV21-1 to TRBJ1-6. TRBV21-1 is noted as a pseudogene. The CDR3 has 10 amino acids. The CDR3: CASRIAGGGF. DNA for the CDR3: TGTGCCAGCAGGATCGCGGGAGGTGGCTTT.

This chain links TRBV30 with TRBJ2-7, with 8 bases identical to TRBD1. The CDR3 has 13 residues. Germline CDR1 GTSNPN, CDR2 SVGIG (reference sequence). V lost 1 base and J lost 4; bases outside the gene matches: 3. The CDR3 sequence is CAWSGTGQYEQYF. DNA of the CDR3: TGTGCCTGGAGTGGGACAGGGCAGTACGAGCAGTACTTC. The full variable domain, its missing parts supplied by reference TRBV30 and TRBJ2-7, is SQTIHQWPATLVQPVGSPLSLECTVEGTSNPNLYWYRQAAGRGLQLLFYSVGIGQISSEVPQNLSASRPQDRQFILSSKKLLLSDSGFYLCAWSGTGQYEQYFGPGTRLTVT.

The V call is TRBV19, the J call TRBJ2-5; a weak D match, TRBD2 (6 bases). CDR1 is LNHDA, CDR2 SQIVND, per germline (reference sequence). Trimming took off 1 base at V and 4 bases at J, with 7 bases between the two ends. The CDR3 runs to 13 residues. The CDR3 here is CASSIAGVETQYF. The CDR3 DNA follows: TGTGCCAGTAGTATAGCGGGGGTAGAGACCCAGTACTTC.

This clone has just a few counts. This chain joins TRBV29-1 and TRBJ2-6; tentative D call: TRBD1 (6 bases). In germline, CDR1 is SQVTM, CDR2 ANQGSEA. CDR3 length: 15 amino acids. Trimming left V 6 bases short and J 2 bases short, with 14 bases between. CDR3 loop: CSVSPQGTGANVLTF. DNA for the CDR3: TGCAGCGTGAGCCCACAGGGTACTGGGGCCAACGTCCTGACTTTC.

The chain combines TRBV7-2 with TRBJ1-5, with unresolved D. The germline V and J ends were trimmed by 8 bases and 4 bases, with 12 bases remaining between them. The CDR3 spans 13 residues. Germline CDR1 is SGHTA and CDR2 is FQGNSA. This chain's CDR3 is CASGLRGNQPQHF. The DNA of the CDR3 is TGTGCCAGCGGGCTTCGGGGAAATCAGCCCCAGCATTTT.

This clone was picked up one time. The gene calls are TRBV15 and TRBJ2-6; 8 bases map to TRBD1. The CDR3 consists of 16 residues. V was pared by 3 bases and J by 2 bases, with 3 bases of the junction left unmatched. Germline lookup yields CDR1 LNHNV and CDR2 YYDKDF (reference sequence). The CDR3 protein is CATSRQGAAGANVLTF. CDR3 coding DNA: TGTGCCACCAGCAGGCAGGGGGCGGCTGGGGCCAACGTCCTGACTTTC.

The CDR3, as DNA: TGTGCCAGCAGACTGACTAGGGCCCTCTACGAGCAGTACTTC. Protein: CASRLTRALYEQYF. This sequence joins TRBV6-5 and TRBJ2-7, with a possible D match to TRBD2 (6 bases). The V gene lost 6 bases and the J gene lost 3 bases, with 15 bases spanning the gap. Per the germline V gene, CDR1 is MNHEY and CDR2 is SVGAGI. This CDR3 is 14 amino acids long.

CDR3 DNA: TGTGCCAGCAGCCCCCCGGCAGGCACATATGGCTACACCTTC. Its protein product is CASSPPAGTYGYTF. V gene TRBV11-2 combines with J gene TRBJ1-2; D unresolved. Germline lookup yields CDR1 SGHAT and CDR2 FQNNGV. Trimming took off 5 bases at V and 5 bases at J, with 15 bases between the two ends. The CDR3 runs to 14 residues.

In nucleotides, the CDR3 is TGTGCCAGCAGCGTGATGCCGACAGGGACCGATACGCAGTATTTT. Amino acid sequence: CASSVMPTGTDTQYF. The J gene is TRBJ2-3, the V gene TRBV9, with 7 bases aligning to TRBD1. The V gene end was trimmed by 2 bases and the J gene end by 6 bases; junction bases not matched to a gene: 9. The CDR3 consists of 15 residues. Germline V gene lookup returns CDR1 SGDLS and CDR2 YYNGEE.

This clone was seen a single time. The V gene is TRBV29-1, the J gene TRBJ2-1; a weak D match, TRBD1 (6 bases). This CDR3 has 13 residues. Germline V gives CDR1 SQVTM, CDR2 ANQGSEA. Trimming left V 7 bases short and J 3 bases short, with 13 bases between. CDR3 in DNA: TGCAGCGGGGAGTTAGGGGGCTACAATGAGCAGTTCTTC. Protein: CSGELGGYNEQFF.

V is TRBV4-3 and J is TRBJ2-3; 8 bases line up with TRBD2. The CDR3 extends over 17 amino acids. Germline lookup yields CDR1 LGHNA and CDR2 YSLEER. V shed 0 bases and J 6 bases; nucleotides not matched to a gene: 11. The DNA of the CDR3 is TGCGCCAGCAGCCAAGATAATGCGGGGGGCTGGGGGGATACGCAGTATTTT. Translated, it gives CASSQDNAGGWGDTQYF.